These 8 T cell receptor beta chains were all obtained from the same sample, sequenced in a study of T cell repertoires in cytomegalovirus infection. TCRdb reprocessed the reads via MiXCR and lists one record per CDR3 protein. Among some 590,000 distinct CDR3 sequences listed, around two fifths were seen once. These receptors have no known antigen. The specimen was cultured PBMCs, collected from culture after CMV antigen stimulation. Receptors originate from a human donor in good health (CMV status not recorded). Some clones in this sample may be carry-over from other donors' samples.

This clonotype was found a few times. The chain couples TRBV7-2 to TRBJ2-7; 12 positions agree with TRBD1. Unmatched junction bases numbered 11, after V lost 5 bases and J lost 12 bases. Germline-derived CDR1 and CDR2 are SGHTA and FQGNSA. This CDR3 has 14 amino acids. The CDR3 DNA reads TGTGCCAGCAGCCCAAAAGGGACAGGGGGCTTTTTGTACTTC. It specifies CASSPKGTGGFLYF.

The V gene is TRBV7-9, the J gene TRBJ1-3, with D hard to call. CDR1 SEHNR and CDR2 FQNEAQ come from the germline V gene (reference sequence). V was clipped by 5 bases and J by 1 base, with 6 bases between them. The CDR3 spans 13 residues. The chain's CDR3 is CASSRGSGNTIYF. The CDR3 coding sequence is TGTGCCAGCAGCCGAGGGTCTGGAAACACCATATATTTT.

V usage is TRBV7-6 and J usage is TRBJ2-1; TRBD1 matches at 10 bases. The CDR3 length is 14 residues. With V trimmed by 5 bases and J by 8 bases, 6 bases remained unmatched. The germline V gene encodes CDR1 SGHVS and CDR2 FNYEAQ. CDR3 loop: CASSTRQGAYEQFF. The CDR3 DNA sequence: TGTGCCAGCAGCACGAGACAGGGGGCGTATGAGCAGTTCTTC.

This chain uses TRBV7-3 with TRBJ2-7, with D hard to call. Trimming pared 6 bases from V and 2 bases from J, leaving 17 bases between. CDR1 is SGHTA, CDR2 FQGTGA, per germline. This CDR3 spans 15 amino acids. The CDR3 DNA follows: TGTGCCAGCAGTGAAAAAACACTGCGGCCCTACGAGCAGTACTTC. This sequence encodes CASSEKTLRPYEQYF.

This clonotype was observed a handful of times. V usage is TRBV7-8 and J usage is TRBJ2-2; D uncertain. Trimming stripped 6 bases from V and 4 bases from J, with 12 bases between. CDR1 is SGHVS and CDR2 is FQNEAQ in the germline V gene. The length of the CDR3 is 14 residues. CDR3 nucleotides: TGTGCCAGCAGGGTCGGGCATAGCACCGGGGAGCTGTTTTTT. Its translation: CASRVGHSTGELFF.

This clonotype was observed at least ten times. The chain has TRBV7-2 and TRBJ2-5; 8 bases are shared with TRBD1. After removal of 5 bases from V and 4 bases from J, the junction contained 3 bases not matched to a gene. This CDR3 has 13 residues. From germline, CDR1 is SGHTA and CDR2 FQGNSA. The CDR3 is CASSQGQGETQYF. DNA for the CDR3: TGTGCCAGCAGCCAAGGACAGGGAGAGACCCAGTACTTC. Drawing the rest from reference TRBV7-2 and TRBJ2-5, the complete variable domain is GAGVSQSPSNKVTEKGKDVELRCDPISGHTALYWYRQSLGQGLEFLIYFQGNSAPDKSGLPSDRFSAERTGGSVSTLTIQRTQQEDSAVYLCASSQGQGETQYFGPGTRLLVL.

This clonotype turned up a few times. The chain uses TRBV7-2 and TRBJ1-1, with D perhaps TRBD1 (6 bases). V was trimmed by 4 bases and J by 7 bases, leaving 13 bases between them. This CDR3 contains 13 residues. Per germline, CDR1 SGHTA and CDR2 FQGNSA. CDR3 nucleotides: TGTGCCAGCAGCTCAACAGGGAATGGTGAAGCTTTCTTT. Its protein product is CASSSTGNGEAFF. Looking up the rest from reference TRBV7-2 and TRBJ1-1 gives the full variable domain: GAGVSQSPSNKVTEKGKDVELRCDPISGHTALYWYRQSLGQGLEFLIYFQGNSAPDKSGLPSDRFSAERTGGSVSTLTIQRTQQEDSAVYLCASSSTGNGEAFFGQGTRLTVV.

This clonotype was observed a handful of times. The V and J genes are TRBV6-2 or TRBV6-3 and TRBJ2-7; 8 bases align to TRBD2. This CDR3 is built from 16 residues. Per the germline V gene, CDR1 is MNHEY and CDR2 is SVGEGT. The ends lost 0 bases at V and 5 bases at J; junction bases unmatched: 9. The CDR3 DNA reads TGTGCCAGCAGTTACTCGAGGGTAGCGGGAAGGGACGAGCAGTACTTC. Its protein product is CASSYSRVAGRDEQYF.